The 21 T cell receptor beta chains given below trace back to one sample, sequenced in a study of blood T cells in healthy people across ages. The authors ran a second PCR of roughly 6 to 11 cycles using a sample-barcoded 5' primer and a J-beta primer mix. TCRdb processed the 5' RACE reads anew with MiXCR; each CDR3 protein has one entry. This repertoire shows 800,000 to 950,000 distinct CDR3 sequences, roughly 34% found once; its top ten account for about an eighth. The sequencing sample was made of blood. The receptors stem from a man between 18 and 29 years old in good health.

As for this clonotype: This may arise from a read error, as a much more abundant clone is one base away. This rearrangement joins TRBV12-3 or TRBV12-4 to TRBJ2-7; TRBD1 matches 7 bases. V lost 4 bases, J lost 10 bases, and 10 bases stayed unmatched. CDR3 length: 13 amino acids. The CDR3 spells CASSSGGSEAQYF. CDR3 in DNA: TGTGCCAGCAGTTCAGGGGGTTCGGAGGCCCAGTACTTC.

The chain employs TRBV3-1 and TRBJ1-4; maybe TRBD1 (6 bases). The germline V gene has CDR1 LGHDT and CDR2 YNNKEL (reference sequence). Trimming shortened V by 1 base and J by 4 bases, and 13 bases separated the two germline ends. CDR3 length equals 16 residues. The CDR3 DNA follows: TGTGCCAGCAGCCAAGGAAGACAGGTCTATAATGAAAAACTGTTTTTT. Its protein is CASSQGRQVYNEKLFF.

The CDR3 DNA reads as TGTGCCAGCACCGAAAACAGTAACGACTTCAGAAAGACCCAGTACTTC. As protein: CASTENSNDFRKTQYF. V gene TRBV6-6 combines with J gene TRBJ2-7; D not resolved. Gene TRBJ2-5 matches the end of the DNA better, so the J call may be wrong. The CDR3 totals 16 residues. Germline V gene data show CDR1 as MNHNY and CDR2 as SVGAGI (reference sequence).

This clonotype has more than one count but fewer than ten. The rearrangement joins TRBV3-1 to TRBJ2-7; D is possibly TRBD1 or TRBD2 (5 bases each). Germline V gives CDR1 LGHDT, CDR2 YNNKEL (reference sequence). V was pared by 0 bases and J by 3 bases, with 9 bases between. This CDR3 comprises 14 residues. This chain's CDR3 is CASSQDGDGYEQYF. Here the CDR3 DNA reads TGTGCCAGCAGCCAAGATGGGGACGGCTACGAGCAGTACTTC.

This clonotype was seen a few times. This rearrangement joins TRBV6-6 to TRBJ2-3; a weak D match, TRBD2 (6 bases). This CDR3 is built from 15 residues. Trimming shortened V by 6 bases and J by 6 bases, and 19 bases separated the two germline ends. Germline V lookup: CDR1 MNHNY, CDR2 SVGAGI (reference sequence). The CDR3 region has the DNA TGTGCCAGCAGCCGCACGGGGACTGGCCGCGATACGCAGTATTTT. It yields the protein CASSRTGTGRDTQYF.

This clonotype was observed once. CDR3 protein: CASSLPGWETEAFF. The CDR3 DNA reads TGTGCCAGCAGCCTTCCGGGGTGGGAGACTGAAGCTTTCTTT. The chain recombines TRBV3-1 with TRBJ1-1; D not resolved. The germline gives CDR1 LGHDT, CDR2 YNNKEL (reference sequence). This CDR3 comprises 14 residues. The ends were cut back, 4 bases at V and 5 bases at J, with 14 bases in the middle.

The gene calls are TRBV5-8 and TRBJ1-5; the D gene is possibly TRBD1 (6 bases). From germline, CDR1 is SGHTS and CDR2 YDEGEE. The CDR3 is 15 residues long. Deletions cut 0 bases from V and 1 base from J, with 8 bases between. DNA for the CDR3: TGTGCCAGCAGCTTGGACAGGGCGAGCAATCAGCCCCAGCATTTT. Amino acid sequence: CASSLDRASNQPQHF.

This clonotype was observed a few times. The rearrangement uses TRBV4-3 and TRBJ2-3, with 9 bases identical to TRBD1. The ends lost 0 bases at V and 3 bases at J; junction bases unmatched: 4. The CDR3 extends over 16 amino acids. The germline CDR1 and CDR2 sequences are LGHNA and YSLEER. The CDR3 DNA reads as TGCGCCAGCAGCCAAGATGTCGACAGGGGGACAGATACGCAGTATTTT. Amino acid sequence: CASSQDVDRGTDTQYF.

This clonotype was counted at least ten times. The chain has TRBV5-1 and TRBJ1-2, with 10 positions matching TRBD1. The length of the CDR3 is 14 residues. The V segment lost 4 bases and the J segment 8 bases; nucleotides outside the gene matches: 8. Germline CDR1 reads SGHRS; CDR2 reads YFSETQ. The CDR3, as DNA: TGCGCCAGCAGCCAAGCCGGGACAGGGGAAGGCTACACCTTC. This gives the protein CASSQAGTGEGYTF.

The chain has TRBV5-1 and TRBJ2-1; 8 nucleotides agree with TRBD1. Matching the DNA end better, TRBJ2-7 makes the J call doubtful. Germline CDR1 reads SGHRS; CDR2 reads YFSETQ. CDR3 length equals 16 residues. The CDR3: CASSLGTGRSYNEQYF. The CDR3 nucleotides are TGCGCCAGCAGCTTGGGGACAGGGCGCTCCTACAATGAGCAGTACTTC.

This clonotype was detected ten times or more. The gene calls are TRBV21-1 and TRBJ2-1; the table assigns TRBD1, which was not confirmed against the DNA. TRBV21-1 is labeled a pseudogene. This CDR3 is built from 14 residues. Here the CDR3 reads CASIPLEGDNEQFF. The CDR3, as DNA: TGTGCCAGCATCCCTCTGGAAGGGGACAATGAGCAGTTCTTC.

This clonotype appeared many times. The chain has TRBV20-1 and TRBJ1-1, with 8 bases identical to TRBD1. This CDR3 region has 14 residues. After removal of 5 bases from V and 3 bases from J, the junction contained 8 bases not matched to a gene. The germline gives CDR1 DFQATT, CDR2 SNEGSKA (reference sequence). Here the CDR3 DNA reads TGCAGTGCTCCTGACATGACAGGGGACACTGAAGCTTTCTTT. It codes for CSAPDMTGDTEAFF.

The chain has TRBV6-2 or TRBV6-3 and TRBJ1-5; D gene uncertain. V was trimmed by 6 bases and J by 3 bases, leaving 9 bases between them. The CDR3 length is 13 residues. CDR1 and CDR2 from the germline V gene are MNHEY and SVGEGT. For the CDR3, the DNA is TGTGCCAGCAGCCGTTGGGACAATCAGCCCCAGCATTTT. Its translation: CASSRWDNQPQHF.

This chain joins TRBV18 and TRBJ1-1; possible D gene TRBD1, 6 bases. The CDR3 totals 14 residues. In germline, CDR1 is KGHSH, CDR2 LQKENI. The V end lost 3 bases, the J end lost 4 bases, and 12 bases lay between the germline ends. The CDR3 protein is CASSPGQLPTEAFF. The DNA of the CDR3 is TGTGCCAGCTCACCGGGACAACTGCCCACTGAAGCTTTCTTT.

J is TRBJ2-2 and V is TRBV7-9; D is uncertain. V dropped 9 bases and J dropped 8 bases, with 16 bases sitting between them. CDR1 and CDR2 from the germline V gene are SEHNR and FQNEAQ (reference sequence). The CDR3 is 13 amino acids. The CDR3 sequence is CASDRQGKGELFF. The CDR3 DNA follows: TGTGCCAGTGACCGTCAAGGGAAGGGGGAGCTGTTTTTT.

The chain combines TRBV5-8 with TRBJ1-2; a possible D gene is TRBD1 (5 bases). The CDR3 sequence is 14 residues long. V dropped 3 bases and J dropped 3 bases, with 12 bases sitting between them. Per germline, CDR1 SGHTS and CDR2 YDEGEE. The CDR3: CASSYRGVDYGYTF. The CDR3 nucleotides are TGTGCCAGCAGCTACCGAGGGGTTGACTATGGCTACACCTTC.

In nucleotides, the CDR3 is TGTGCCACCAGTGAGGGACAGGGGTATGGCTACACCTTC. It encodes CATSEGQGYGYTF. The chain has TRBV24-1 and TRBJ1-2; TRBD1 agrees at 10 bases. Germline V gene sequence: CDR1 KGHDR, CDR2 SFDVKD. Trimming at V came to 4 bases and at J to 5 bases, leaving 0 bases not matched to a gene. The CDR3 length is 13 residues.

J is TRBJ1-1 and V is TRBV7-9; D might be TRBD1 (6 bases). Germline CDR1 SEHNR, CDR2 FQNEAQ (reference sequence). The CDR3 runs 14 residues. Trimming cost V 3 bases and J 3 bases, with 11 bases left between them. In DNA, the CDR3 is TGTGCCAGCAGCTTGAAGGGGGTCGACACTGAAGCTTTCTTT. It specifies CASSLKGVDTEAFF.

The sample holds a few counts of this clonotype. This sequence joins TRBV15 and TRBJ2-1; possibly TRBD2 for D (6 bases). The germline CDR1 and CDR2 sequences are LNHNV and YYDKDF (reference sequence). The CDR3 loop spans 17 amino acids. V lost 1 base to trimming and J lost 0 bases, with 13 bases between them. CDR3 region: CATSRVAVISSYNEQFF. The CDR3 DNA reads as TGTGCCACCAGCAGAGTAGCGGTAATTAGCTCCTACAATGAGCAGTTCTTC. Based on the CDR3 plus reference TRBV15 and TRBJ2-1, the full variable domain is DAMVIQNPRYQVTQFGKPVTLSCSQTLNHNVMYWYQQKSSQAPKLLFHYYDKDFNNEADTPDNFQSRRPNTSFCFLDIRSPGLGDTAMYLCATSRVAVISSYNEQFFGPGTRLTVL.

This clonotype showed up many times. This sequence joins TRBV11-2 and TRBJ2-7, with D perhaps TRBD2 (7 bases). V was cut by 1 base and J by 2 bases, with 15 bases left in between. The germline V gene has CDR1 SGHAT and CDR2 FQNNGV. There are 16 residues in the CDR3. This CDR3 reads CASSLVGGGRPYEQYF. The CDR3, as DNA: TGTGCCAGCAGCTTAGTCGGCGGGGGCCGCCCCTACGAGCAGTACTTC.

The rearrangement uses TRBV7-2 and TRBJ1-5; a weak D match, TRBD1 (6 bases). Germline assignment: CDR1 SGHTA and CDR2 FQGNSA. The CDR3 sequence is 13 residues long. V was cut by 4 bases and J by 5 bases, with 9 bases left in between. As DNA, the CDR3 is TGTGCCAGCAGCTATCGACAGGATCAGCCCCAGCATTTT. Its protein is CASSYRQDQPQHF.